The next 13 T cell receptor beta chains were all read from a single sample in a study of T cell repertoires in cytomegalovirus infection. TCRdb independently ran MiXCR on the reads; one entry per CDR3 protein. Of 630,000 or so distinct CDR3 sequences listed, 20% to 25% are singletons. Sequencing was done on a sample of CD8+ T cells from PBMCs. These receptors all stem from a human donor in good health (CMV status not recorded). Some clones in this sample may be carry-over from other donors' samples.

Of note for this clonotype: A much larger clone differs from this one at a single base, so this may be a read error. The chain is built from TRBV7-2 and TRBJ1-5; D perhaps matches TRBD1 (6 bases). V was shortened by 5 bases and J by 10 bases, with 21 bases between the two germline ends. Germline assignment: CDR1 SGHTA and CDR2 FQGNSA. The CDR3 is 15 residues long. The CDR3 DNA follows: TGTGCCAGCAGCCTACTGCCGAGGGGGAACGATCCCCAGCATTTT. It yields the protein CASSLLPRGNDPQHF.

The chain couples TRBV7-9 to TRBJ1-1; no clear D gene. The CDR3 totals 15 residues. Germline lookup yields CDR1 SEHNR and CDR2 FQNEAQ (reference sequence). Trimming took 5 bases from V and 3 from J, leaving 16 bases between them. The CDR3 nucleotides are TGTGCCAGCAGCCCTCCCGACAAGAGAGACACTGAAGCTTTCTTT. Its translation: CASSPPDKRDTEAFF.

The sample holds a few counts of this clonotype. The CDR3 sequence is CAVSDSTSYEQYV. The CDR3 DNA reads TGTGCCGTATCGGACAGTACCTCCTACGAGCAGTACGTC. V usage is TRBV6-2 or TRBV6-3 and J usage is TRBJ2-7; a possible D gene is TRBD1 (6 bases). CDR1 MNHEY and CDR2 SVGEGT come from the germline V gene. V was clipped by 11 bases and J by 0 bases, with 14 bases between them. The CDR3 is made up of 13 amino acids.

There are many counts of this clonotype. The V and J genes are TRBV18 and TRBJ1-2; the D is unclear. Trimming took off 0 bases at V and 4 bases at J, with 9 bases between the two ends. Looked up from germline, CDR1 is KGHSH and CDR2 is LQKENI. The CDR3 is 14 residues long. The CDR3 DNA follows: TGTGCCAGCTCACCACCGACGGAATCCTATGGCTACACCTTC. Translated, it gives CASSPPTESYGYTF.

The chain has TRBV4-3 and TRBJ1-2; the D is unclear. V was pared by 0 bases and J by 0 bases, with 5 bases between. Per the germline V gene, CDR1 is LGHNA and CDR2 is YSLEER. This CDR3 spans 14 amino acids. The CDR3 reads CASSQEMANYGYTF. The CDR3 coding sequence is TGCGCCAGCAGCCAAGAGATGGCTAACTATGGCTACACCTTC.

This chain links TRBV25-1 with TRBJ2-2; 9 nucleotides align to TRBD1. After removal of 6 bases from V and 3 bases from J, the junction contained 5 bases not matched to a gene. This CDR3 is built from 15 residues. Per germline, CDR1 MGHDK and CDR2 SYGVNS. The CDR3 nucleotides are TGTGCCAGCAGAGGACAGGGGATTTACACCGGGGAGCTGTTTTTT. As protein: CASRGQGIYTGELFF.

This clonotype was seen a handful of times. The chain employs TRBV9 and TRBJ1-2; D is undetermined. The V end was cut by 4 bases, the J end by 8 bases, with 12 bases between. CDR3 length equals 12 residues. The V gene's germline CDR1 is SGDLS and CDR2 YYNGEE. CDR3 in amino acids: CASSTREDGYTF. CDR3 nucleotide sequence: TGTGCCAGCAGCACCCGGGAAGACGGCTACACCTTC.

Concerning this clonotype itself: Since a much larger clone is just one base distant, this may be a read error. The chain uses TRBV29-1 and TRBJ2-3, with D possibly TRBD1 on 6 matching bases. V was cut by 3 bases and J by 0 bases, with 13 bases left in between. Germline values: CDR1 SQVTM, CDR2 ANQGSEA. This CDR3 is built from 15 residues. The DNA for the CDR3 is TGCAGCGTTGATCGTCAGGGGACCAGCACAGATACGCAGTATTTT. As protein: CSVDRQGTSTDTQYF.

This clonotype was recorded a few times. V gene TRBV7-6 combines with J gene TRBJ1-4, with a weak D call TRBD1 (5 bases). CDR3 length: 14 residues. V lost 5 bases to trimming and J lost 13 bases, with 20 bases between them. Germline V gene data show CDR1 as SGHVS and CDR2 as FNYEAQ. The chain's CDR3 is CASSQGTGTKGLFF. Written as DNA, the CDR3 is TGTGCCAGCAGCCAAGGGACCGGGACTAAAGGACTGTTTTTT. Full variable domain (rest looked up from reference TRBV7-6 and TRBJ1-4): GAGVSQSPRYKVTKRGQDVALRCDPISGHVSLYWYRQALGQGPEFLTYFNYEAQQDKSGLPNDRFSAERPEGSISTLTIQRTEQRDSAMYRCASSQGTGTKGLFFGSGTQLSVL.

This clonotype was seen many times. The gene calls are TRBV7-2 and TRBJ2-2; 7 bases line up with TRBD1. Germline trimming cut 4 bases from V and 1 base from J; bases unmatched to any gene: 12. CDR3 length: 18 amino acids. Germline values: CDR1 SGHTA, CDR2 FQGNSA. The CDR3: CASSSDPRDSKNTGELFF. In DNA, the CDR3 is TGTGCCAGCAGCTCCGACCCCCGGGACAGCAAGAACACCGGGGAGCTGTTTTTT. Full variable domain (rest looked up from reference TRBV7-2 and TRBJ2-2): GAGVSQSPSNKVTEKGKDVELRCDPISGHTALYWYRQSLGQGLEFLIYFQGNSAPDKSGLPSDRFSAERTGGSVSTLTIQRTQQEDSAVYLCASSSDPRDSKNTGELFFGEGSRLTVL.

This clonotype was found many times. The chain combines TRBV7-2 with TRBJ2-4; D might be TRBD1 (6 bases). The V and J ends lost 0 bases and 7 bases respectively, with 10 bases between them. The CDR3 has 14 amino acids. Germline CDR1 is SGHTA and CDR2 is FQGNSA. The CDR3 DNA follows: TGTGCCAGCAGCTTAGCGGGGGCGTGGAACATTCAGTACTTC. It specifies CASSLAGAWNIQYF.

V usage is TRBV5-8 and J usage is TRBJ2-2; 8 bases are shared with TRBD1. Trimming took 1 base from V and 1 from J; bases not matched to a gene: 9. Germline CDR1 reads SGHTS; CDR2 reads YDEGEE. The CDR3 length is 18 residues. The DNA for the CDR3 is TGTGCCAGCAGCTTGTTTGGACAGGGTCGACTGAACACCGGGGAGCTGTTTTTT. Translated, it gives CASSLFGQGRLNTGELFF.

This clonotype turned up a few times. The rearrangement links TRBV3-1 to TRBJ2-3; 12 bases are shared with TRBD1. Looked up from germline, CDR1 is LGHDT and CDR2 is YNNKEL (reference sequence). CDR3 size: 16 residues. V shed 3 bases and J 5 bases; nucleotides not matched to a gene: 6. Here the CDR3 reads CASSHSGTGGGDTQYF. CDR3 DNA: TGTGCCAGCAGCCACTCCGGGACAGGGGGCGGAGATACGCAGTATTTT.